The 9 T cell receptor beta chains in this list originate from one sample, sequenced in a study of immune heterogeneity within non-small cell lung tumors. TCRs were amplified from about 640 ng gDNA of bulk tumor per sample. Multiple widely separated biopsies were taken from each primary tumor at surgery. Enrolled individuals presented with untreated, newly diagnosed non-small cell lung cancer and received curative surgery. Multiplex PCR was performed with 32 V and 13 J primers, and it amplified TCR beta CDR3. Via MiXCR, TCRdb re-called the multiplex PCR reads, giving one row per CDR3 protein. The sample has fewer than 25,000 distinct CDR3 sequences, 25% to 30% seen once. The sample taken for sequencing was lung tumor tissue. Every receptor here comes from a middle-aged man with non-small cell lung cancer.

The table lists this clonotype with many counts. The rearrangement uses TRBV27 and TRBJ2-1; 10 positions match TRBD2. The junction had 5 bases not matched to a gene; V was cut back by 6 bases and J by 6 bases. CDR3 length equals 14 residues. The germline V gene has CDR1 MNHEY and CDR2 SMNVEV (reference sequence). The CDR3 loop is CASRGTSGANEQFF. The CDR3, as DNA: TGTGCCAGCAGAGGAACTAGCGGGGCCAATGAGCAGTTCTTC.

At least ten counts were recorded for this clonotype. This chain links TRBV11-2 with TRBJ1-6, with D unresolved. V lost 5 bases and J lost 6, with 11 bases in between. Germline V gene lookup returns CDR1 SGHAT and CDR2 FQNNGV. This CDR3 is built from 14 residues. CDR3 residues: CASSLGGSNSPLHF. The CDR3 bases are TGTGCCAGCAGCCTCGGTGGGTCTAATTCACCCCTCCACTTT.

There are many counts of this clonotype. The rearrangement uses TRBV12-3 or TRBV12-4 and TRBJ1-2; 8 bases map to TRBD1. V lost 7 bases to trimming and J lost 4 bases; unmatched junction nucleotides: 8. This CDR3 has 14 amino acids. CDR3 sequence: CASTPTGALYGYTF. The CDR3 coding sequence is TGTGCCAGCACCCCGACAGGGGCCCTCTATGGCTACACCTTC.

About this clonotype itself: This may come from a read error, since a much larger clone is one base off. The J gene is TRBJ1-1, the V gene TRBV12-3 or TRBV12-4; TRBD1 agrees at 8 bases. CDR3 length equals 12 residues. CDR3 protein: CASGLWDREAFF. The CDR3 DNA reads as TGTGCCAGCGGTTTATGGGACAGGGAAGCTTTCTTT.

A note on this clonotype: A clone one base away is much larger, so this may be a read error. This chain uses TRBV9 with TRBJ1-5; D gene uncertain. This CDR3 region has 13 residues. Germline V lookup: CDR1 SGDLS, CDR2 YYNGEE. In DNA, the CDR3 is TGTGCCAGCAGCGTTCAGGATAATCAGCCCCAGCCTTTT. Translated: CASSVQDNQPQPF.

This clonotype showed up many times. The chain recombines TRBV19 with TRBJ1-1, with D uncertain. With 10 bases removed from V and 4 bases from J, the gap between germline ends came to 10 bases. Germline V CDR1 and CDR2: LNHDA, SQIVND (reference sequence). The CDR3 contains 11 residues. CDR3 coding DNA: TGTGCCACCACGGGGTCCACTGAAGCTTTCTTT. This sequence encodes CATTGSTEAFF.

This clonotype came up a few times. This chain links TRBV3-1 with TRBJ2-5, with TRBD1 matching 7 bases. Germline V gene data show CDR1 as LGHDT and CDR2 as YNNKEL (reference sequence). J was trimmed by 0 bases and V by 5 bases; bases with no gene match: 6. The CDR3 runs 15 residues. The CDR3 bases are TGTGCCAGCAGCAACTGGGACAGTGACCAAGAGACCCAGTACTTC. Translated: CASSNWDSDQETQYF.

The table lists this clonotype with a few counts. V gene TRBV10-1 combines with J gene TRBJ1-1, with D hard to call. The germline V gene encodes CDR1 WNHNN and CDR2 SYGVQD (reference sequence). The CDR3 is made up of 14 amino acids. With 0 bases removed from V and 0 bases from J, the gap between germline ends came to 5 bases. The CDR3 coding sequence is TGCGCCAGCAGTGAGTCCCAGGTGAACACTGAAGCTTTCTTT. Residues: CASSESQVNTEAFF.

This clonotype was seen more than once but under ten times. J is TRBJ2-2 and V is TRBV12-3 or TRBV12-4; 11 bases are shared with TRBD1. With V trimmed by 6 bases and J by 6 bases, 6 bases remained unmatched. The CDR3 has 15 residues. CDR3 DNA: TGTGCCAGCAGGTCCGGGACAGGGGGTCCCGGGGAGCTGTTTTTT. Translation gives CASRSGTGGPGELFF.